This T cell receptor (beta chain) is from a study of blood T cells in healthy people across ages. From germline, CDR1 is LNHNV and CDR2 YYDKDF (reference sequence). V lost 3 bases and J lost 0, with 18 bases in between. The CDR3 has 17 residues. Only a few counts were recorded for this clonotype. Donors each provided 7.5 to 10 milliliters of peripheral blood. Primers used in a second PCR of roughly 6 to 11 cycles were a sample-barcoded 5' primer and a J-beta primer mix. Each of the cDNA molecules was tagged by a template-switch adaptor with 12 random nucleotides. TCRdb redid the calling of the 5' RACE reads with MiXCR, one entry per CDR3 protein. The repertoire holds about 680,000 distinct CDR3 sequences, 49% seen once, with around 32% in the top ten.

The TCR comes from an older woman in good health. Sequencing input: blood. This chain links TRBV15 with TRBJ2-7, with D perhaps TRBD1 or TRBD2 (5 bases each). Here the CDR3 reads CATSRARSSGSSYEQYF. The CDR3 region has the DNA TGTGCCACCAGCAGGGCTCGGTCCTCAGGGAGCTCCTACGAGCAGTACTTC.